These 3 T cell receptor beta chains share one sample of origin, sequenced in a study of vaccination and CD4 T cells after COVID-19. Antigens of these TCRs are unknown. CD4+ T cells that had been cultured provided DNA sequenced with the Oncomine TCR Beta short-read assay. Using its own MiXCR run on the PCR reads, TCRdb lists one record per CDR3 protein. The sample lists around 21,000 distinct CDR3 sequences; 45% to 50% were seen once. The sample's treatment: 10-day PBMC culture with coronavirus spike peptide pools or control peptides (ViraFEST assay). The sample comprised CD4+ T cells from blood, cultured in vitro. The source is a human donor who had recovered from COVID-19.

The V gene is TRBV20-1, the J gene TRBJ1-2; D possibly corresponds to TRBD1 (5 bases). Germline V gene sequence: CDR1 DFQATT, CDR2 SNEGSKA (reference sequence). The V gene lost 0 bases and the J gene lost 6 bases, with 17 bases spanning the gap. The CDR3 is made up of 15 amino acids. Written as DNA, the CDR3 is TGCAGTGCTAGAGATGGACTATCCCAAGGGGATGGCTACACCTTC. This sequence encodes CSARDGLSQGDGYTF.

The J gene is TRBJ2-2, the V gene TRBV20-1; TRBD1 is a possible D gene (8 bases). CDR1 is DFQATT and CDR2 is SNEGSKA in the germline V gene (reference sequence). The CDR3 spans 16 residues. The V end was cut by 5 bases, the J end by 6 bases, with 22 bases between. In DNA form, the CDR3 reads TGCAGTGCTCCACGTTTTAAAACAGGGGGGGCCGGGGAGCTGTTTTTT. Protein product: CSAPRFKTGGAGELFF.

This clonotype was seen a single time. V gene TRBV7-9 combines with J gene TRBJ1-2, with TRBD1 as a possible D gene (5 bases). This CDR3 is built from 13 residues. The germline gives CDR1 SEHNR, CDR2 FQNEAQ (reference sequence). V was trimmed by 11 bases and J by 4 bases, leaving 17 bases between them. This CDR3 reads CAEEDGGGYGYTF. CDR3 sequence (DNA): TGTGCCGAGGAAGACGGGGGGGGCTATGGCTACACCTTC.